One sample yielded the 20 T cell receptor beta chains listed below, sequenced in a study of cytomegalovirus exposure and HLA in healthy donors. 13 Jbeta primers and 60 Vbeta primers were used for the PCR. Clones were read by immunoSEQ multiplex PCR, and TCRdb kept only the in-frame ones, dropping some. The repertoire holds 150,000 to 200,000 clones, with roughly four fifths as singletons. The sample comprised PBMCs. Receptors were obtained from a man younger than 35 in good health and CMV-seronegative.

V and J are TRBV29-1 and TRBJ2-5, with TRBD2 as a possible D gene (5 bases). The J call may be wrong; the DNA end is better matched by TRBJ2-7. Germline V gene lookup returns CDR1 SQVTM and CDR2 ANQGSEA. CDR3 length: 14 residues. The CDR3 nucleotides read TGCAGCGTTGCTTGCGGGCCTCTATCTCCCGAGCAGTACTTC. It yields the protein CSVACGPLSPEQYF.

Turning to this clone: One end of the junction fails to match germline, which may point to a read error. The V call is TRBV7-6, the J call TRBJ2-3, with D tentatively TRBD2 (6 bases). The germline gives CDR1 SGHVS, CDR2 FNYEAQ. This CDR3 comprises 16 residues. This CDR3 reads CASNLGLREYTDTQYF. The CDR3 bases are TGTGCCAGCAACTTAGGCTTGCGGGAATACACAGATACGCAGTATTTT. The complete variable domain, with remaining parts taken from reference TRBV7-6 and TRBJ2-3, reads GAGVSQSPRYKVTKRGQDVALRCDPISGHVSLYWYRQALGQGPEFLTYFNYEAQQDKSGLPNDRFSAERPEGSISTLTIQRTEQRDSAMYRCASNLGLREYTDTQYFGPGTRLTVL.

V usage is TRBV5-1 and J usage is TRBJ2-7; D not certain. The germline V gene has CDR1 SGHRS and CDR2 YFSETQ. With 0 bases removed from V and 1 base from J, the gap between germline ends came to 8 bases. The CDR3 runs 14 residues. The CDR3 here is CASSLETTSYEQYF. CDR3 DNA: TGCGCCAGCAGCTTGGAAACTACTTCCTACGAGCAGTACTTC.

In its sample, this clone was seen a few times. The CDR3 DNA sequence: TGTGCCAGCAGTGAAGCGGGGAGTAGCGGGAGGGCCGGGTTCAATGAGCAGTTCTTC. Encoded protein: CASSEAGSSGRAGFNEQFF. The genes are TRBV2 and TRBJ2-1, with 11 bases that match TRBD2. The CDR3 loop spans 19 amino acids. The germline CDR1 and CDR2 sequences are SNHLY and FYNNEI. The junction had 13 bases not matched to a gene; V was cut back by 0 bases and J by 6 bases.

V and J are TRBV28 and TRBJ2-7; 7 bases map to TRBD2. J lost 3 bases, V lost 7 bases, and 15 bases had no gene match. CDR1 is MDHEN and CDR2 is SYDVKM in the germline V gene. CDR3 length: 16 amino acids. The CDR3 reads CASMSYGAGDLYEQYF. As DNA, the CDR3 is TGTGCCAGCATGTCCTATGGGGCGGGAGATCTCTACGAGCAGTACTTC.

The chain recombines TRBV19 with TRBJ2-1; tentatively, D is TRBD2 (6 bases). Trimming pared 5 bases from V and 0 bases from J, leaving 17 bases between. The CDR3 sequence is 17 residues long. Germline CDR1 is LNHDA and CDR2 is SQIVND (reference sequence). The DNA of the CDR3 is TGTGCCAGTAGTGAGAGGGGCGGGATCAGCTCCTACAATGAGCAGTTCTTC. This encodes CASSERGGISSYNEQFF.

The chain couples TRBV28 to TRBJ1-5; D is perhaps TRBD1 (5 bases). The length of the CDR3 is 12 residues. V lost 5 bases and J lost 6, with 8 bases in between. CDR1 and CDR2 (germline): MDHEN, SYDVKM. CDR3 in amino acids: CASSGGGQPQHF. The CDR3 nucleotides read TGTGCCAGCAGTGGGGGGGGTCAGCCCCAGCATTTT.

About this clone itself: One end of the junction is discordant with germline, which a read error may explain. V usage is TRBV5-1 and J usage is TRBJ2-7; 11 positions agree with TRBD1. Germline values: CDR1 SGHRS, CDR2 YFSETQ. There are 16 residues in the CDR3. The DNA for the CDR3 is TGCGCCAGCAGCTTGGGACCGGGACAGGGGGGACTCATGGTCGGATTC. This sequence encodes CASSLGPGQGGLMVGF.

This clone was counted once. This chain connects TRBV14 to TRBJ2-5, with TRBD1 identical over 7 bases. Germline V gene sequence: CDR1 SGHDN, CDR2 FVKESK. The CDR3 spans 12 residues. V was pared by 2 bases and J by 13 bases, with 7 bases of the junction left unmatched. Written as DNA, the CDR3 is TGTGCCAGCAGCCAAAATCAACAGGGGTCGTACTTC. Translation gives CASSQNQQGSYF.

The chain recombines TRBV11-2 with TRBJ2-2; TRBD2 matches at 15 bases. The CDR3 loop spans 16 amino acids. Germline V lookup: CDR1 SGHAT, CDR2 FQNNGV. V dropped 4 bases and J dropped 9; count of bases not matched to a gene: 6. Here the CDR3 DNA reads TGTGCCAGCAGCTCCTGGACTAGCGGGGGGGCTAGGGAGCTGTTTTTT. This codes for CASSSWTSGGARELFF. Variable domain in full (rest from reference TRBV11-2 and TRBJ2-2): EAGVAQSPRYKIIEKRQSVAFWCNPISGHATLYWYQQILGQGPKLLIQFQNNGVVDDSQLPKDRFSAERLKGVDSTLKIQPAKLEDSAVYLCASSSWTSGGARELFFGEGSRLTVL.

In this sample, this clone turned up a few times. The rearrangement links TRBV29-1 to TRBJ2-7, with D tentatively TRBD2 (5 bases). Trimming left V 4 bases short and J 6 bases short, with 13 bases between. The CDR3 sequence is 12 residues long. Germline V gene data show CDR1 as SQVTM and CDR2 as ANQGSEA. CDR3 protein: CSVAPPRGEQYF. The CDR3 region has the DNA TGCAGCGTTGCCCCGCCCCGGGGCGAGCAGTACTTC.

V is TRBV19 and J is TRBJ2-1; D is unresolved. The length of the CDR3 is 12 residues. Trimming stripped 5 bases from V and 9 bases from J, with 11 bases between. CDR1 and CDR2 from the germline V gene are LNHDA and SQIVND (reference sequence). CDR3 region: CASSASGFEQFF. Here the CDR3 DNA reads TGTGCCAGTAGTGCCTCAGGATTTGAGCAGTTCTTC.

The genes are TRBV6-5 and TRBJ1-2, with D unresolved. The germline CDR1 and CDR2 sequences are MNHEY and SVGAGI. With 7 bases removed from V and 4 bases from J, the gap between germline ends came to 13 bases. The CDR3 runs to 13 residues. The CDR3 DNA is TGTGCCAGCACCTATACCGGGAGCTATGGCTACACCTTC. Translated: CASTYTGSYGYTF.

The rearrangement uses TRBV4-3 and TRBJ1-4; 9 bases are a match to TRBD1. This CDR3 region has 14 residues. Losses at the gene ends were 4 bases for V and 8 bases for J; bases not matched to a gene: 5. Germline CDR1 and CDR2: LGHNA and YSLEER. CDR3 residues: CASSPGQGREKLFF. The CDR3 nucleotides read TGCGCCAGCAGCCCCGGACAGGGGCGAGAAAAACTGTTTTTT.

The rearrangement links TRBV5-1 to TRBJ2-2; 10 nucleotides align to TRBD1. Germline V gene sequence: CDR1 SGHRS, CDR2 YFSETQ. The V and J ends lost 1 base and 4 bases, in that order; junction bases with no gene match: 1. The CDR3 covers 15 residues. The CDR3 DNA reads as TGCGCCAGCAGCTTGCGACAGGGGGCCACCGGGGAGCTGTTTTTT. Its translation is CASSLRQGATGELFF.

The J gene is TRBJ1-2, the V gene TRBV10-3; 9 bases line up with TRBD1. There are 15 residues in the CDR3. Per germline, CDR1 ENHRY and CDR2 SYGVKD. The junction had 10 bases not matched to a gene; V was cut back by 6 bases and J by 5 bases. The CDR3 is CAISANQQGAYGYTF. The CDR3 bases are TGTGCCATCAGCGCAAACCAACAGGGGGCGTATGGCTACACCTTC.

J is TRBJ1-5 and V is TRBV19; D unresolved. The CDR3 has 14 residues. Germline values: CDR1 LNHDA, CDR2 SQIVND (reference sequence). V was trimmed by 7 bases and J by 4 bases, leaving 14 bases between them. The CDR3 sequence is CASNPQRGNQPQHF. The CDR3 DNA reads as TGTGCCAGTAACCCCCAGCGTGGAAATCAGCCCCAGCATTTT.

This clone was detected only a few times. This chain links TRBV6-5 with TRBJ2-2; weak D call: TRBD2 (6 bases). V was clipped by 6 bases and J by 2 bases, with 10 bases between them. Per the germline V gene, CDR1 is MNHEY and CDR2 is SVGAGI. The CDR3 length is 14 residues. CDR3 in DNA: TGTGCCAGCAGCCCCGGGACTAACACCGGGGAGCTGTTTTTT. This codes for CASSPGTNTGELFF.

The gene calls are TRBV6-4 and TRBJ2-7, with 9 nucleotides matching TRBD1. CDR3 length: 17 residues. The germline V gene encodes CDR1 MRHNA and CDR2 SNTAGT. Trimming cost V 6 bases and J 0 bases; bases outside gene matches: 12. As DNA, the CDR3 is TGTGCCAGCAGACAGGGGGCAGAGGACCTCCTCTCCTACGAGCAGTACTTC. Its protein is CASRQGAEDLLSYEQYF.

The CDR3 DNA reads as TGTGCCAGCAGCGGCACGGGACAGACCCAAGAGACCCAGTACTTC. Its protein product is CASSGTGQTQETQYF. The V call is TRBV7-2, the J call TRBJ2-5; 7 positions match TRBD1. V lost 5 bases to trimming and J lost 1 base; unmatched junction nucleotides: 7. Germline V gives CDR1 SGHTA, CDR2 FQGNSA. This CDR3 comprises 15 residues.